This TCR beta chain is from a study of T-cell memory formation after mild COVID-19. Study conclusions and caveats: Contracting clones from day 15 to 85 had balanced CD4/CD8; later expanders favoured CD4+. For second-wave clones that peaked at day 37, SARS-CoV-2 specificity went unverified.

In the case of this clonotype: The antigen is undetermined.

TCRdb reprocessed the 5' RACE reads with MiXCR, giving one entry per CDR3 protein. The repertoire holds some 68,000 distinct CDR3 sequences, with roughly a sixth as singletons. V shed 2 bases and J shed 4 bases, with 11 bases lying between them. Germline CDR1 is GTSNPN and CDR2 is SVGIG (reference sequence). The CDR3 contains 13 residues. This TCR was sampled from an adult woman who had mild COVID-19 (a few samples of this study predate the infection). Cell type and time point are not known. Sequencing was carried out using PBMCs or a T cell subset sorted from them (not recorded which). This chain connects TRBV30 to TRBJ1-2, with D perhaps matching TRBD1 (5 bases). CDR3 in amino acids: CAWSPSGRYGYTF. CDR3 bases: TGTGCCTGGAGTCCCTCGGGGCGCTATGGCTACACCTTC.